This TCR beta chain was identified during a study of cytomegalovirus exposure and HLA in healthy donors. This clone was found once. Its antigen remains unknown. Study findings and constraints: TCR beta chains numbering 164 were designated cytomegalovirus-associated. TCR clusters originating in the first cohort tended to co-occur in the 110 or so validation repertoires, according to a later analysis. Using the classifier, cytomegalovirus status was reportedly diagnosed with high specificity and sensitivity. It was confirmed in vitro that three of the CMV-associated chains were specific for CMV antigens.

The data were produced by immunoSEQ multiplex PCR, yet TCRdb's version contains in-frame clones alone and is incomplete. The data hold 130,000 to 150,000 clones, with roughly nine tenths observed a single time. V dropped 4 bases and J dropped 4; count of bases not matched to a gene: 12. CDR3 length: 16 residues. Germline V gene data show CDR1 as SGHAT and CDR2 as FQDESV (reference sequence). Sequencing was performed on PBMCs. The source is a woman under 30 in good health and CMV-seropositive. The chain employs TRBV11-1 and TRBJ2-5, with 7 nucleotides matching TRBD1. DNA for the CDR3: TGTGCCAGCAGCTCGCCGGACAACAGGGGTGGAGAGACCCAGTACTTC. As protein: CASSSPDNRGGETQYF.